A selection of T cell receptor beta chains follows, all from one sample in a study of cytomegalovirus exposure and HLA in healthy donors. The table came from immunoSEQ multiplex PCR; TCRdb's copy has only in-frame clones and leaves some out. Found here are some 46,000 clones; the top ten clones hold 6.5% to 10%. Material: PBMCs. These receptors all stem from a male donor in good health and CMV-seronegative. CDR3s include the opening cysteine and the closing phenylalanine or tryptophan. The D gene is left open where the match is weak.

v_gene	j_gene	d_gene	CDR3aa
TRBV13	TRBJ1-2	.	CASSQRAPGEDGYTF
TRBV6-5	TRBJ2-1	TRBD1	CASSGDSHNEQFF
TRBV2	TRBJ1-2	.	CASSHFNYGYTF
TRBV28	TRBJ2-1	TRBD2	CASRIPGLADNEQFF
TRBV7-9	TRBJ2-5	TRBD2	CASSLASGGLGETQYF
TRBV18	TRBJ1-4	.	CAGSPGGRTASNEKLFF
TRBV7-3	TRBJ2-3	TRBD2	CASSYSGRPTDTQYF
TRBV5-1	TRBJ2-7	TRBD1	CASSPRDRGQWQYF
TRBV29-1	TRBJ2-2	.	CSVESIRSGELFF
TRBV6-5	TRBJ2-1	TRBD2	CASSGTSGTSNEQFF
TRBV16	TRBJ2-3	TRBD2	CASSQRQGGTDTQYF
TRBV19	TRBJ2-7	TRBD1	CASERTGGIDEQYF
TRBV18	TRBJ1-4	.	CASSPERGKEKLFF
TRBV7-2	TRBJ2-3	TRBD1	CASSLVGGHLDTQYF
TRBV19	TRBJ2-4	.	CASGGWEWDIQYF
TRBV4-2	TRBJ2-1	TRBD2	CASSQAPFSGNSYNEQFF
TRBV5-1	TRBJ2-1	.	CASSLTRLIRGNEQFF
TRBV5-1	TRBJ1-5	TRBD1	CASSLAGTDQPQHF
TRBV18	TRBJ1-3	.	CASSPSLVGRVNGNTIYF
TRBV25-1	TRBJ2-5	.	CASGGGTEETQYF
TRBV15	TRBJ2-1	.	CATSRVAVSYNEQFF
TRBV29-1	TRBJ2-2	.	CSVVPQNTRELFF
TRBV19	TRBJ2-7	TRBD1	CASGQGGYEQYF
TRBV28	TRBJ1-6	.	CASHTGSDNSPLHF
TRBV6-5	TRBJ1-5	.	CASSYGEGDQPQHF
TRBV6-6	TRBJ2-7	TRBD1	CASSRRDSSYEQYF
TRBV4-1	TRBJ1-3	TRBD1	CASRETGAGNTIYF
TRBV10-3	TRBJ2-7	TRBD2	CAISGGRAYEQYF
TRBV30	TRBJ1-5	.	CAWSQGGNQPQHF
TRBV11-2	TRBJ2-7	TRBD1	CASSLGTGVYEQYF
TRBV19	TRBJ2-7	TRBD1	CASQGTGGIYEQYF
TRBV7-8	TRBJ1-5	TRBD1	CASSFLGTGNQPQHF
TRBV19	TRBJ1-2	.	CASSMVSRLSGGYTF
TRBV7-9	TRBJ1-5	.	CASSFGEAENQPQHF
TRBV27	TRBJ2-3	TRBD2	CASTTIAGGSTDTQYF
TRBV6-6	TRBJ2-1	TRBD1	CASSPTGALGKEQFF
TRBV7-9	TRBJ2-3	.	CASSFPTTSWGTDTQYF
TRBV18	TRBJ2-7	TRBD2	CASSSTATSGSYEQYF
TRBV5-1	TRBJ2-7	.	CASSSLAYEQYF
TRBV11-2	TRBJ1-5	TRBD1	CASSLGDRSSNQPQHF
TRBV18	TRBJ1-2	.	CASSPVRGDYGYTF
TRBV25-1	TRBJ1-1	TRBD1	CASSEGDRSKAFF
TRBV27	TRBJ2-5	.	CASSLLDSWETQYF
TRBV29-1	TRBJ1-2	.	CSVDWGFYGYTF
TRBV2	TRBJ2-3	TRBD2	CASSESSGGQDTQYF
TRBV9	TRBJ2-3	TRBD2	CASSVAGGPHDTDTQYF
TRBV4-3	TRBJ2-7	TRBD1	CASSQAAGTGAYEQYF
TRBV15	.	.	CATRGPEGIGGYEQYF
TRBV28	TRBJ1-1	.	CASLSGDVNTEAFF
TRBV5-1	TRBJ1-1	.	CASSAGIAGASNTEAFF
TRBV7-9	TRBJ1-3	.	CASSDGRTGPGSGNTIYF